This TCR beta chain is from a study of T cell responses to AZD1222 COVID-19 vaccine. Turning to the study itself: Second-dose schedules of about 4 or about 12 weeks were combined.

With 2 bases removed from V and 3 bases from J, the gap between germline ends came to 5 bases. The CDR3 has 12 residues. Germline lookup yields CDR1 PRHDT and CDR2 FYEKMQ (reference sequence). Study-level points and caveats: Vaccine-associated CD4 TCRs ranged over spike, dominating at 160-218 and 743-854.

With regard to this clone: The antigen remains undetermined.

Here immunoSEQ multiplex PCR was the method, and the copy in TCRdb shows in-frame clones only, minus some. The repertoire holds about 69,000 clones, more than 80% seen once, with more than 2% in the top ten. The chain combines TRBV13 with TRBJ2-7; no reliable D call. The specimen was peripheral blood, collected on day 0 of AZD1222 vaccination. The clonotype originates from an adult in good health. The CDR3 spells CASSLPDYEQYF. CDR3 DNA: TGTGCCAGCAGCTTACCGGACTACGAGCAGTACTTC.